Listed here is a single T cell receptor (beta chain). The target antigen is unknown. The sample's treatment: oral pan-JAK inhibitor, 5-10 mg twice daily. Collected material from alopecia areata patients comprised lesional scalp punch biopsies and peripheral blood. The entry originates in a study of CD8+ T cells in alopecia areata. Overall study context: Once tofacitinib had been taken for 6 to 18 months, 6 months off drug followed.

The V gene lost 4 bases and the J gene lost 0 bases, with 18 bases spanning the gap. The CDR3 sequence is 17 residues long. Germline CDR1 is LGHNA and CDR2 is YNFKEQ. Study results and limitations: When scalp samples are sequenced, resident alphabeta T cells of normal skin are also captured.

Reverse transcribed after extraction, RNA yielded cDNA as the sequencing template. TCRdb's table, derived via immunoSEQ multiplex PCR, lists solely in-frame clones and lacks some. The table has about 190,000 clones, 60% seen once. This receptor was taken from a human donor with alopecia areata. V usage is TRBV4-2 and J usage is TRBJ1-1, with D uncertain. The material sequenced was CD4+ T cells sorted from blood, taken at week 4, from a patient treated with tofacitinib. CDR3: CASSPADSQGLNTEAFF. The CDR3, as DNA: TGTGCCAGCAGCCCAGCAGACTCCCAAGGGTTGAACACTGAAGCTTTCTTT.